One and the same sample provided the 27 T cell receptor beta chains below, sequenced in a study of T cells in Graves' hyperthyroidism and ophthalmopathy (dated by TCRdb to the late 2010s). Libraries were made using multiplex PCR. Instrument on record: Illumina HiSeq 2000. The TCR beta CDR3 regions were amplified from RNA transcripts. A first-round RT-PCR of the TCR CDR3 used the HTBI primer set with the Qiagen OneStep RT-PCR kit. In-frame beta chains were kept once TCRdb had trimmed the public reads at Q25 with fastp and called clones with MiXCR. Every CDR3 protein is listed once, alongside the most common genes and DNA of its rows. Counted in this sample were a few hundred thousand distinct CDR3 sequences; roughly 15% of them appeared once. The ten largest clones add up to about 37% of the sample. Sequenced input: blood. The receptor source for this set is a woman in her thirties or forties with Graves' ophthalmopathy.

The chain is built from TRBV2 and TRBJ2-7; TRBD1 might be the D (6 bases). Trimming removed 7 bases at V and 3 bases at J, with 13 bases between. There are 13 residues in the CDR3. Per germline, CDR1 SNHLY and CDR2 FYNNEI. The DNA of the CDR3 is TGTGCCAGCACCCGACAGGTTATCTACGAGCAGTACTTC. Its translation is CASTRQVIYEQYF.

This clonotype was found many times. The chain employs TRBV28 and TRBJ1-5, with D possibly being TRBD1 (6 bases). Germline V gives CDR1 MDHEN, CDR2 SYDVKM. Trimming removed 6 bases at V and 2 bases at J, with 17 bases between. CDR3 length: 16 residues. DNA for the CDR3: TGTGCCAGCAGCTCCACCCACAGGGTCGGCAATCAGCCCCAGCATTTT. Translation: CASSSTHRVGNQPQHF.

The V call is TRBV7-9, the J call TRBJ2-1; TRBD2 aligns across 13 bases. Trimming took 5 bases from V and 8 from J; bases not matched to a gene: 12. The CDR3 is made up of 17 amino acids. The V gene's germline CDR1 is SEHNR and CDR2 FQNEAQ (reference sequence). CDR3 region: CASSPRGTSGIIYEQFF. CDR3 bases: TGTGCCAGCAGCCCGCGAGGGACTAGCGGGATAATCTATGAGCAGTTCTTC.

The table lists this clonotype with many counts. This chain links TRBV2 with TRBJ1-5; the D gene is possibly TRBD1 (5 bases). CDR3 size: 13 residues. The ends were cut back, 4 bases at V and 4 bases at J, with 8 bases in the middle. CDR1 is SNHLY and CDR2 is FYNNEI in the germline V gene. This CDR3 reads CASSGQPNQPQHF. DNA of the CDR3: TGTGCCAGCAGTGGACAGCCAAATCAGCCCCAGCATTTT.

This rearrangement joins TRBV13 to TRBJ2-5; possible D gene TRBD2, 6 bases. Germline values: CDR1 PRHDT, CDR2 FYEKMQ (reference sequence). V dropped 5 bases and J dropped 5 bases, with 15 bases sitting between them. This CDR3 is built from 14 residues. This chain's CDR3 is CASSKTSSAETQYF. The CDR3 DNA reads TGTGCCAGCAGCAAGACTAGTTCCGCCGAGACCCAGTACTTC. Filled out from reference TRBV13 and TRBJ2-5, the complete variable domain reads AAGVIQSPRHLIKEKRETATLKCYPIPRHDTVYWYQQGPGQDPQFLISFYEKMQSDKGSIPDRFSAQQFSDYHSELNMSSLELGDSALYFCASSKTSSAETQYFGPGTRLLVL.

This clonotype was counted at least ten times. The chain joins TRBV12-3 or TRBV12-4 to TRBJ1-1; a weak D match, TRBD1 (6 bases). CDR3 length: 15 residues. Trimming pared 3 bases from V and 6 bases from J, leaving 17 bases between. CDR3 amino acids: CASSFLGGAIPEAFF. The CDR3, as DNA: TGTGCCAGCAGTTTTCTGGGGGGCGCGATCCCTGAAGCTTTCTTT.

This clonotype has a count of ten or more. V gene TRBV3-1 combines with J gene TRBJ2-7, with D possibly TRBD1 on 5 matching bases. CDR1 is LGHDT and CDR2 is YNNKEL in the germline V gene (reference sequence). Trimming removed 3 bases at V and 3 bases at J, with 12 bases between. There are 14 residues in the CDR3. The DNA of the CDR3 is TGTGCCAGCAGCCAGACTGGCCAGGGCTACGAGCAGTACTTC. Translation gives CASSQTGQGYEQYF.

This clonotype was counted many times. The V gene is TRBV11-2, the J gene TRBJ2-7; D gene uncertain. This CDR3 region has 13 residues. With 1 base removed from V and 4 bases from J, the gap between germline ends came to 8 bases. The germline CDR1 and CDR2 sequences are SGHAT and FQNNGV. In nucleotides, the CDR3 is TGTGCCAGCAGCTTAGTAAGCCTTTACGAGCAGTACTTC. Its protein is CASSLVSLYEQYF.

Many counts were recorded for this clonotype. This chain links TRBV2 with TRBJ2-3; 10 bases fit TRBD1. The germline V gene encodes CDR1 SNHLY and CDR2 FYNNEI. V was clipped by 4 bases and J by 6 bases; unmatched bases: 1. The CDR3 loop spans 13 amino acids. The DNA of the CDR3 is TGTGCCAGCAGTGCGGACAGGGGGGATACGCAGTATTTT. It yields the protein CASSADRGDTQYF.

The table lists this clonotype with many counts. The chain carries TRBV11-1 and TRBJ2-1, with 7 bases identical to TRBD2. With V trimmed by 1 base and J by 8 bases, 8 bases remained unmatched. In germline, CDR1 is SGHAT, CDR2 FQDESV (reference sequence). CDR3 size: 15 residues. The CDR3 bases are TGTGCCAGCAGCTTAGAAGGCGGACTAGGACATGAGCAGTTCTTC. Protein sequence: CASSLEGGLGHEQFF.

This clonotype was seen many times. The V and J genes are TRBV20-1 and TRBJ2-1, with 8 bases aligning to TRBD2. After removal of 0 bases from V and 0 bases from J, the junction contained 13 bases not matched to a gene. Germline CDR1 is DFQATT and CDR2 is SNEGSKA (reference sequence). The CDR3 runs to 19 residues. The CDR3 protein is CSARDLAGLDHSSYNEQFF. DNA for the CDR3: TGCAGTGCTAGAGATCTAGCGGGCCTGGACCATAGCTCCTACAATGAGCAGTTCTTC.

The sample holds a few counts of this clonotype. V usage is TRBV15 and J usage is TRBJ2-2; D gene unclear. V gave up 0 bases and J gave up 1 base, with 9 bases separating them. The CDR3 is 16 amino acids. Germline CDR1 LNHNV, CDR2 YYDKDF (reference sequence). Here the CDR3 reads CATSRDPSVNTGELFF. The CDR3 DNA follows: TGTGCCACCAGCAGAGATCCCTCGGTGAACACCGGGGAGCTGTTTTTT.

This clonotype was counted between two and nine times. The CDR3 bases are TGTGCCAGCAGTCTTACTAGTCCCTACGAGCAGTACTTC. This gives the protein CASSLTSPYEQYF. The V call is TRBV28, the J call TRBJ2-7; D may be TRBD2 (5 bases). Trimming removed 5 bases from V and 2 bases from J, with 10 bases in between. Germline-derived CDR1 and CDR2 are MDHEN and SYDVKM. The CDR3 runs 13 residues.

This rearrangement joins TRBV7-9 to TRBJ1-2, with D possibly matching TRBD1 (6 bases). Germline loops: CDR1 SEHNR, CDR2 FQNEAQ (reference sequence). Trimming left V 0 bases short and J 4 bases short, with 12 bases between. CDR3 length: 15 residues. CDR3 coding DNA: TGTGCCAGCAGCTTAGCGATGCGAGGGGGCTATGGCTACACCTTC. Protein sequence: CASSLAMRGGYGYTF. The complete variable domain, with remaining parts taken from reference TRBV7-9 and TRBJ1-2, reads DTGVSQNPRHKITKRGQNVTFRCDPISEHNRLYWYRQTLGQGPEFLTYFQNEAQLEKSRLLSDRFSAERPKGSFSTLEIQRTEQGDSAMYLCASSLAMRGGYGYTFGSGTRLTVV.

This clonotype was counted a few times. The V gene is TRBV20-1, the J gene TRBJ2-3, with a tentative D call TRBD2 (6 bases). Germline V gene data show CDR1 as DFQATT and CDR2 as SNEGSKA (reference sequence). The CDR3 is 13 residues long. V lost 3 bases and J lost 8, with 15 bases in between. In DNA, the CDR3 is TGCAGTGCTAGTGGGGAGGCGGTTGGTACGCAGTATTTT. It specifies CSASGEAVGTQYF.

The chain couples TRBV29-1 to TRBJ2-3, with a weak D call TRBD2 (6 bases). From germline, CDR1 is SQVTM and CDR2 ANQGSEA. This CDR3 is built from 15 residues. Trimming stripped 6 bases from V and 5 bases from J, with 21 bases between. This chain's CDR3 is CSVETTGTYGDTQYF. For the CDR3, the DNA is TGCAGCGTCGAAACTACCGGGACTTATGGAGATACGCAGTATTTT.

This clonotype has a count of ten or more. The rearrangement joins TRBV29-1 to TRBJ1-1, with D unresolved. V lost 4 bases and J lost 1, with 10 bases in between. The CDR3 length is 13 residues. Germline lookup yields CDR1 SQVTM and CDR2 ANQGSEA. CDR3 nucleotide sequence: TGCAGCGTTGTTGAGTCCTCGAACACTGAAGCTTTCTTT. Protein sequence: CSVVESSNTEAFF.

The chain joins TRBV9 to TRBJ2-7; 9 bases agree with TRBD1. This CDR3 is 13 amino acids long. V shed 3 bases and J 11 bases; nucleotides not matched to a gene: 9. Per germline, CDR1 SGDLS and CDR2 YYNGEE. The CDR3, as DNA: TGTGCCAGCAGCGCCACGGACAGGGGAGAGAAGTACTTC. Translation gives CASSATDRGEKYF.

In its sample, this clonotype was seen many times. The V call is TRBV11-2, the J call TRBJ2-7; D is uncertain. This CDR3 has 12 amino acids. V lost 5 bases to trimming and J lost 3 bases, with 8 bases between them. From germline, CDR1 is SGHAT and CDR2 FQNNGV. CDR3 residues: CASSPMGYEQYF. CDR3 in DNA: TGTGCCAGCAGCCCGATGGGCTACGAGCAGTACTTC.

This clonotype was seen ten or more times. This chain links TRBV12-3 or TRBV12-4 with TRBJ1-2; 8 positions match TRBD1. V was pared by 6 bases and J by 7 bases, with 16 bases of the junction left unmatched. The CDR3 length is 16 residues. The CDR3, as DNA: TGTGCCAGCAGCCCGGACAGGGCTGGTGCACGAGGTGGCTACACCTTC. Residues: CASSPDRAGARGGYTF.

The DNA of the CDR3 is TGTGCCAGCAGTGAATACGCGGGGGGCGGCCGAAATTCACCCCTCCACTTT. This sequence encodes CASSEYAGGGRNSPLHF. The J gene is TRBJ1-6, the V gene TRBV2; D might be TRBD1 (6 bases). This CDR3 comprises 17 residues. Trimming removed 2 bases from V and 7 bases from J, with 18 bases in between. Germline loops: CDR1 SNHLY, CDR2 FYNNEI.

Many counts were recorded for this clonotype. The V and J genes are TRBV7-2 and TRBJ2-7, with TRBD1 matching over 7 bases. Germline CDR1 reads SGHTA; CDR2 reads FQGNSA. V was clipped by 5 bases and J by 7 bases; unmatched bases: 14. The CDR3 extends over 15 amino acids. In nucleotides, the CDR3 is TGTGCCAGCAGCCCCAGGACAGGTCCACCCGGGGAGCAGTACTTC. Residues: CASSPRTGPPGEQYF.

This clonotype was observed at least ten times. The J gene is TRBJ1-1, the V gene TRBV3-1; D gene unclear. Trimming left V 0 bases short and J 5 bases short, with 13 bases between. The CDR3 is made up of 15 amino acids. Germline V lookup: CDR1 LGHDT, CDR2 YNNKEL (reference sequence). CDR3 DNA: TGTGCCAGCAGCCAAGATTTGGGCGTCGGGACTGAAGCTTTCTTT. Translation: CASSQDLGVGTEAFF.

The sample holds many counts of this clonotype. The genes are TRBV28 and TRBJ2-3, with TRBD1 identical over 9 bases. This CDR3 contains 16 residues. Germline V gene sequence: CDR1 MDHEN, CDR2 SYDVKM. J gave up 3 bases and V 5 bases, and 9 bases lay outside the gene matches. The CDR3 DNA reads as TGTGCCAGCAGTCTCCTTGGGGACAGGGTGACAGATACGCAGTATTTT. This translates into CASSLLGDRVTDTQYF. Full variable domain (outside the CDR3, taken from reference TRBV28 and TRBJ2-3): DVKVTQSSRYLVKRTGEKVFLECVQDMDHENMFWYRQDPGLGLRLIYFSYDVKMKEKGDIPEGYSVSREKKERFSLILESASTNQTSMYLCASSLLGDRVTDTQYFGPGTRLTVL.

This clonotype has ten or more counts. V and J are TRBV12-3 or TRBV12-4 and TRBJ2-1, with TRBD1 as a possible D gene (5 bases). There are 18 residues in the CDR3. Trimming pared 3 bases from V and 0 bases from J, leaving 18 bases between. The CDR3 protein is CASSFGAPANPSYNEQFF. The CDR3 DNA reads TGTGCCAGCAGTTTTGGGGCCCCGGCCAACCCCTCCTACAATGAGCAGTTCTTC.

This clonotype was found many times. This CDR3 reads CASSRTIGNNEQFF. DNA for the CDR3: TGTGCCAGCAGTAGGACAATTGGAAACAATGAGCAGTTCTTC. The V call is TRBV12-3 or TRBV12-4, the J call TRBJ2-1, with TRBD1 as a possible D gene (5 bases). V gave up 5 bases and J gave up 5 bases, with 13 bases separating them. The CDR3 is 14 amino acids.

This clonotype was counted at least ten times. The V and J genes are TRBV12-3 or TRBV12-4 and TRBJ2-7, with TRBD2 matching 10 bases. This CDR3 has 16 amino acids. Unmatched junction bases numbered 11, after V lost 4 bases and J lost 5 bases. The CDR3 region is CASSSSPSGSFNEQYF. The CDR3 coding sequence is TGTGCCAGCAGTTCCTCTCCTAGCGGGAGTTTCAACGAGCAGTACTTC.